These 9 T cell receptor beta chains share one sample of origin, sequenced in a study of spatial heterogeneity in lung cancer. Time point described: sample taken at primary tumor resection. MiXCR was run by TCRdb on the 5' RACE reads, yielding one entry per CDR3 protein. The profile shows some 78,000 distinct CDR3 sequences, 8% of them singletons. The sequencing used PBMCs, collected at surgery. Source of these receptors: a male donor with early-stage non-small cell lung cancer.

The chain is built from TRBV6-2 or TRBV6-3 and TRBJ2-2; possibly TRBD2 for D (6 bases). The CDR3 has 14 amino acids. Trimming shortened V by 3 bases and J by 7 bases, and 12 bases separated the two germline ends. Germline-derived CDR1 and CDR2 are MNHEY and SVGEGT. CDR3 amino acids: CASSYWEESGELFF. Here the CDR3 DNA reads TGTGCCAGCAGTTATTGGGAGGAGAGCGGGGAGCTGTTTTTT.

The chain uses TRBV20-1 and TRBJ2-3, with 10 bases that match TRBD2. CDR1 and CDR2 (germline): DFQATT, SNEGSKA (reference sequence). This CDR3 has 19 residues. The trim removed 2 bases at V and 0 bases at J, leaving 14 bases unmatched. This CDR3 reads CSARLYRAGGDTSTDTQYF. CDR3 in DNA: TGCAGTGCTAGACTTTACCGAGCGGGAGGGGATACTAGCACAGATACGCAGTATTTT.

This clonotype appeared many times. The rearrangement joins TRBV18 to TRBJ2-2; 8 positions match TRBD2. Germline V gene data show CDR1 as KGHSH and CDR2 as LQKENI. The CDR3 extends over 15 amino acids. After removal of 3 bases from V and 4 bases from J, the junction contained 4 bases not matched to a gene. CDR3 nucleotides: TGTGCCAGCTCACCGGAGACTAGCGCCACCGGGGAGCTGTTTTTT. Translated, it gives CASSPETSATGELFF.

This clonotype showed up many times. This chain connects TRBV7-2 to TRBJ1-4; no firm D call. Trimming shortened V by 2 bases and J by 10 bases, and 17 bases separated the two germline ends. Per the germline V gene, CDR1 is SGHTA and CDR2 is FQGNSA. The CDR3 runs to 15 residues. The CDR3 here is CASSLSGVFTGKLFF. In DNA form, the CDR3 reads TGTGCCAGCAGCTTATCAGGCGTTTTTACCGGAAAACTGTTTTTT. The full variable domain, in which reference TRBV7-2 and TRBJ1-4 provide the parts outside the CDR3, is GAGVSQSPSNKVTEKGKDVELRCDPISGHTALYWYRQSLGQGLEFLIYFQGNSAPDKSGLPSDRFSAERTGGSVSTLTIQRTQQEDSAVYLCASSLSGVFTGKLFFGSGTQLSVL.

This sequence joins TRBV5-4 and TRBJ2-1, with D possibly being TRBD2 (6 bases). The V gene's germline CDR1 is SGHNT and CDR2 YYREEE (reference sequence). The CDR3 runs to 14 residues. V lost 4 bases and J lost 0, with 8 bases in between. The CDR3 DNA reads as TGTGCCAGCAGCCGGGGGAGCTCCTACAATGAGCAGTTCTTC. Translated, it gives CASSRGSSYNEQFF.

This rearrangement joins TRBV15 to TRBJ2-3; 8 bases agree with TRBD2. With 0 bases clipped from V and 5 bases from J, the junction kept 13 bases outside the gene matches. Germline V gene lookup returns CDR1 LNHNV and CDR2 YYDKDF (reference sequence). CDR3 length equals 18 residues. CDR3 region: CATSRDGVQRESVDTQYF. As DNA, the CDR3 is TGTGCCACCAGCAGAGATGGGGTCCAGCGGGAGTCAGTAGATACGCAGTATTTT.

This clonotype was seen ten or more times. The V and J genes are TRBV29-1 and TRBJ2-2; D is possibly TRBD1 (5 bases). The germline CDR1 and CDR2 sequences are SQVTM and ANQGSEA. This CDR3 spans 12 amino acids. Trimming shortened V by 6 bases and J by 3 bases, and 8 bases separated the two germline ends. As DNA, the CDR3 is TGCAGCGTAGGGGCGTACACCGGGGAGCTGTTTTTT. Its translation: CSVGAYTGELFF.

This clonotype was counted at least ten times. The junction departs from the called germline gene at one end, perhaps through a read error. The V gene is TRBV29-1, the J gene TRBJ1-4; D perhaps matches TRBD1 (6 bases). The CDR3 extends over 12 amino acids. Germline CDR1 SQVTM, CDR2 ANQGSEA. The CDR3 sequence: CSVEGQRQELFF. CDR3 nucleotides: TGCAGCGTCGAAGGACAGCGGCAGGAACTGTTTTTT. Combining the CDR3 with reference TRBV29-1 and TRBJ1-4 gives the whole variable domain SAVISQKPSRDICQRGTSLTIQCQVDSQVTMMFWYRQQPGQSLTLIATANQGSEATYESGFVIDKFPISRPNLTFSTLTVSNMSPEDSSIYLCSVEGQRQELFFGSGTQLSVL.

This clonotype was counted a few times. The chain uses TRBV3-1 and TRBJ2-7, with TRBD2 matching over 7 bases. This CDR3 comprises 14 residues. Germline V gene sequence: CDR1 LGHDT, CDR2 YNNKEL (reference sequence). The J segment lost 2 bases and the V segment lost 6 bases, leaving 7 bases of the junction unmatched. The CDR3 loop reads CASSQRTRPYEQYF. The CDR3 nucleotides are TGTGCCAGCAGTCAAAGGACTAGACCCTACGAGCAGTACTTC.